The T cell receptor beta chain described here comes from a study of blood T cell repertoires in COVID-19. Study-wide context: Italy, Spain and the United States were the sources of the convalescent and acute COVID-19 samples.

Study processing details: Estimation of nucleated cell counts was performed using reference gene primer amplification. Assay used: immunoSEQ multiplex PCR; TCRdb lists only in-frame clones, some missing. V, J and clone size are those of that table, while D and trimming were read from the DNA. The sample contains around 150,000 clones, 80% to 90% of which appear only once. Germline values: CDR1 SGHAT, CDR2 FQNNGV. The junction had 8 bases not matched to a gene; V was cut back by 5 bases and J by 8 bases. The length of the CDR3 is 14 residues. Sequences were obtained from peripheral blood. This clonotype was obtained from a woman aged 55 to 70 who had recovered from COVID-19. The chain carries TRBV11-2 and TRBJ1-4; 7 bases map to TRBD1. This CDR3 is CASSRGGIGEKLFF. The CDR3 DNA reads TGTGCCAGCAGCCGAGGGGGCATAGGGGAAAAACTGTTTTTT.